This entry lists 23 T cell receptor beta chains sequenced from one sample in a study of blood T cell repertoires in COVID-19. The table came from immunoSEQ multiplex PCR; TCRdb's copy has only in-frame clones and leaves some out. The sample holds hundreds of thousands of clones, around nine tenths seen once. The sample consisted of peripheral blood. The receptors were sampled from a woman in her seventies with COVID-19, enrolled during active disease.

The V and J genes are TRBV5-5 and TRBJ2-7, with D hard to call. The CDR3 consists of 13 residues. Germline CDR1 is SGHKS and CDR2 is YYEKEE (reference sequence). Between the trimmed V and J ends, which lost 1 base and 2 bases, there was a span of 7 bases. In DNA form, the CDR3 reads TGTGCCAGCAGCTTGCCACAAACCTACGAGCAGTACTTC. It codes for CASSLPQTYEQYF.

The chain carries TRBV4-1 and TRBJ2-7, with 7 nucleotides matching TRBD1. This CDR3 has 15 residues. CDR1 is MGHRA and CDR2 is YSYEKL in the germline V gene. V was pared by 4 bases and J by 5 bases, with 11 bases of the junction left unmatched. CDR3 residues: CASSRQRTGLDEQYF. For the CDR3, the DNA is TGCGCCAGCAGCCGGCAGAGGACAGGTCTCGACGAGCAGTACTTC.

The V call is TRBV18, the J call TRBJ2-3, with D possibly being TRBD1 (6 bases). V lost 3 bases to trimming and J lost 5 bases, with 12 bases between them. Per germline, CDR1 KGHSH and CDR2 LQKENI. The CDR3 totals 14 residues. The CDR3 spells CASSPAGDGDTQYF. The CDR3 DNA follows: TGTGCCAGCTCACCGGCAGGGGATGGAGATACGCAGTATTTT.

This clone was counted once. The chain has TRBV18 and TRBJ1-3; D not certain. Germline V lookup: CDR1 KGHSH, CDR2 LQKENI. V was cut by 3 bases and J by 3 bases, with 15 bases left in between. This CDR3 comprises 16 residues. CDR3 coding DNA: TGTGCCAGCTCACCCCCCGAGGGAGGGATTGGAAACACCATATATTTT. Translation gives CASSPPEGGIGNTIYF. Drawing the rest from reference TRBV18 and TRBJ1-3, the complete variable domain is NAGVMQNPRHLVRRRGQEARLRCSPMKGHSHVYWYRQLPEEGLKFMVYLQKENIIDESGMPKERFSAEFPKEGPSILRIQQVVRGDSAAYFCASSPPEGGIGNTIYFGEGSWLTVV.

This clone was seen a few times. V gene TRBV5-1 combines with J gene TRBJ1-2; 8 bases fit TRBD1. The CDR3 is 16 amino acids. Looked up from germline, CDR1 is SGHRS and CDR2 is YFSETQ. V lost 1 base, J lost 3 bases, and 8 bases stayed unmatched. The CDR3 is CASSLSAGGVDYGYTF. CDR3 nucleotides: TGCGCCAGCAGCTTGTCTGCAGGGGGCGTCGACTATGGCTACACCTTC.

DNA of the CDR3: TGTGCCAGCAGCTTACGACAGGGGGGTATCTATGGCTACACCTTC. Amino acid sequence: CASSLRQGGIYGYTF. This chain connects TRBV7-2 to TRBJ1-2, with 9 bases matching TRBD1. This CDR3 is 15 amino acids long. Germline V gene data show CDR1 as SGHTA and CDR2 as FQGNSA. Trimming removed 2 bases from V and 4 bases from J; junction bases left unmatched: 5.

The genes are TRBV11-3 and TRBJ2-1, with unresolved D. CDR1 and CDR2 from the germline V gene are SGHNT and YENEEA. The CDR3 covers 15 residues. Trimming pared 0 bases from V and 0 bases from J, leaving 6 bases between. This chain's CDR3 is CASSLDSSSYNEQFF. As DNA, the CDR3 is TGTGCCAGCAGCTTAGATTCCAGCTCCTACAATGAGCAGTTCTTC.

The CDR3, as DNA: TGTGCCAGTAATCCCGGACAGGGAGGCTATGGCTACACCTTC. It is translated as CASNPGQGGYGYTF. The chain couples TRBV19 to TRBJ1-2, with TRBD1 matching over 8 bases. Germline values: CDR1 LNHDA, CDR2 SQIVND (reference sequence). The CDR3 spans 14 residues. J lost 4 bases, V lost 7 bases, and 8 bases had no gene match.

The V and J genes are TRBV29-1 and TRBJ2-7, with TRBD2 matching over 10 bases. The CDR3 runs to 13 residues. Germline V CDR1 and CDR2: SQVTM, ANQGSEA. Unmatched junction bases numbered 3, after V lost 4 bases and J lost 3 bases. The CDR3 DNA is TGCAGCGTTGCGGCTAGCGGGGGCTACGAGCAGTACTTC. It translates to CSVAASGGYEQYF.

This clone was observed a handful of times. This rearrangement joins TRBV7-8 to TRBJ2-7; a possible D gene is TRBD1 (6 bases). Germline assignment: CDR1 SGHVS and CDR2 FQNEAQ. The germline V and J ends were trimmed by 1 base and 5 bases, with 15 bases remaining between them. The CDR3 contains 15 residues. The CDR3 sequence: CASSLVATGSDEQYF. CDR3 sequence (DNA): TGTGCCAGCAGCTTAGTGGCTACAGGGTCCGACGAGCAGTACTTC. The full variable domain, its missing parts supplied by reference TRBV7-8 and TRBJ2-7, is GAGVSQSPRYKVAKRGQDVALRCDPISGHVSLFWYQQALGQGPEFLTYFQNEAQLDKSGLPSDRFFAERPEGSVSTLKIQRTQQEDSAVYLCASSLVATGSDEQYFGPGTRLTVT.

A single count supports this clone. This chain joins TRBV30 and TRBJ1-4; no reliable D call. The CDR3 is 15 amino acids. The ends were cut back, 0 bases at V and 8 bases at J, with 16 bases in the middle. Germline lookup yields CDR1 GTSNPN and CDR2 SVGIG (reference sequence). The CDR3 is CAWSVKALSTEKLFF. CDR3 in DNA: TGTGCCTGGAGTGTTAAGGCACTAAGTACGGAAAAACTGTTTTTT.

The rearrangement links TRBV2 to TRBJ1-2, with a tentative D call TRBD1 (6 bases). This CDR3 has 13 residues. CDR1 and CDR2 from the germline V gene are SNHLY and FYNNEI. The V end was cut by 3 bases, the J end by 5 bases, with 10 bases between. CDR3 loop: CASSDRGGYGYTF. Here the CDR3 DNA reads TGTGCCAGCAGTGACAGGGGAGGGTATGGCTACACCTTC. The full variable domain, completed using reference TRBV2 and TRBJ1-2, is EPEVTQTPSHQVTQMGQEVILRCVPISNHLYFYWYRQILGQKVEFLVSFYNNEISEKSEIFDDQFSVERPDGSNFTLKIRSTKLEDSAMYFCASSDRGGYGYTFGSGTRLTVV.

This clone showed up just once. The chain joins TRBV7-2 to TRBJ2-7; 8 bases align to TRBD1. The V segment lost 5 bases and the J segment 3 bases; nucleotides outside the gene matches: 9. The CDR3 consists of 15 residues. Germline CDR1 and CDR2: SGHTA and FQGNSA. The CDR3 region is CASSPIDRGVYEQYF. CDR3 in DNA: TGTGCCAGCAGCCCCATCGACAGGGGTGTCTACGAGCAGTACTTC.

The V gene is TRBV6-5, the J gene TRBJ2-7, with D perhaps matching TRBD1 (5 bases). The germline CDR1 and CDR2 sequences are MNHEY and SVGAGI. V lost 5 bases, J lost 2 bases, and 16 bases lay in between. CDR3 length equals 15 residues. The CDR3 DNA sequence: TGTGCCAGCAGTCGCAGGGAAAACTTTGCCTACGAGCAGTACTTC. Residues: CASSRRENFAYEQYF.

The rearrangement joins TRBV3-1 (or the pseudogene TRBV3-2) to TRBJ2-1; 15 bases agree with TRBD2. J gave up 9 bases and V 4 bases, and 1 base lay outside the gene matches. The CDR3 is 14 amino acids. CDR1 LGHDT and CDR2 YNNKEL come from the germline V gene (reference sequence). The CDR3 nucleotides read TGTGCCAGCAGCCTGGGACTAGCGGGGGGTGAGCAGTTCTTC. It yields the protein CASSLGLAGGEQFF.

The chain combines TRBV15 with TRBJ1-1, with 9 bases fitting TRBD1. CDR3 length: 14 residues. V trimming: 4 bases; J trimming: 7 bases; junction bases outside the gene matches: 7. Per germline, CDR1 LNHNV and CDR2 YYDKDF (reference sequence). The CDR3 region is CATSKSRDRVEAFF. DNA of the CDR3: TGTGCCACCAGCAAAAGCCGGGACAGGGTTGAAGCTTTCTTT.

The V and J genes are TRBV3-1 (or the pseudogene TRBV3-2) and TRBJ1-1; D may be TRBD1 (6 bases). Trimming left V 4 bases short and J 5 bases short, with 8 bases between. Germline CDR1 reads LGHDT; CDR2 reads YNNKEL (reference sequence). The CDR3 is 12 amino acids. CDR3 sequence: CASSPRGTEAFF. For the CDR3, the DNA is TGTGCCAGCAGCCCCAGGGGAACTGAAGCTTTCTTT.

The chain joins TRBV4-1 to TRBJ1-4, with a tentative D call TRBD1 (6 bases). This CDR3 spans 15 amino acids. V gave up 4 bases and J gave up 8 bases, with 17 bases separating them. CDR1 is MGHRA, CDR2 YSYEKL, per germline. DNA for the CDR3: TGCGCCAGCAGCCCCGCCTGGGGGCGGGGGGAAAAACTGTTTTTT. Protein: CASSPAWGRGEKLFF.

In this sample, this clone turned up once. The V gene is TRBV7-2, the J gene TRBJ2-1; 10 bases match TRBD2. V dropped 5 bases and J dropped 4; count of bases not matched to a gene: 5. The length of the CDR3 is 15 residues. Looked up from germline, CDR1 is SGHTA and CDR2 is FQGNSA. DNA of the CDR3: TGTGCCAGCAGCGAGAGGACTAGCGGTTACAATGAGCAGTTCTTC. This translates into CASSERTSGYNEQFF.

The chain combines TRBV13 with TRBJ2-5; 10 nucleotides match TRBD2. Germline V gives CDR1 PRHDT, CDR2 FYEKMQ (reference sequence). The trim removed 4 bases at V and 2 bases at J, leaving 4 bases unmatched. This CDR3 region has 15 residues. CDR3 nucleotides: TGTGCCAGCAGCTCTAGCGGGAGCTATCAAGAGACCCAGTACTTC. It yields the protein CASSSSGSYQETQYF. Full variable domain (rest looked up from reference TRBV13 and TRBJ2-5): AAGVIQSPRHLIKEKRETATLKCYPIPRHDTVYWYQQGPGQDPQFLISFYEKMQSDKGSIPDRFSAQQFSDYHSELNMSSLELGDSALYFCASSSSGSYQETQYFGPGTRLLVL.

The chain joins TRBV7-8 to TRBJ1-5, with D perhaps TRBD1 (6 bases). Germline V gene lookup returns CDR1 SGHVS and CDR2 FQNEAQ. The CDR3 spans 15 residues. Trimming removed 5 bases from V and 1 base from J, with 12 bases in between. In DNA form, the CDR3 reads TGTGCCAGCAGCCGAGACAGGTCAAGCAATCAGCCCCAGCATTTT. Encoded protein: CASSRDRSSNQPQHF.

V usage is TRBV6-5 and J usage is TRBJ2-1, with 9 bases that match TRBD2. The germline gives CDR1 MNHEY, CDR2 SVGAGI. The CDR3 is made up of 15 amino acids. V dropped 2 bases and J dropped 10; count of bases not matched to a gene: 9. CDR3: CASSYEGGGEVEQFF. The DNA for the CDR3 is TGTGCCAGCAGTTACGAGGGCGGGGGGGAGGTGGAGCAGTTCTTC.

The V and J genes are TRBV6-5 and TRBJ2-1, with D possibly being TRBD2 (6 bases). The CDR3 is 15 residues long. Germline V gene data show CDR1 as MNHEY and CDR2 as SVGAGI. V lost 4 bases and J 1 base, leaving 11 bases between the germline ends. In nucleotides, the CDR3 is TGTGCCAGCAGTTTCGGGAGAGGGTCCTACAATGAGCAGTTCTTC. It encodes CASSFGRGSYNEQFF.